Below are 25 T cell receptor beta chains sequenced from a single sample in a study of blood T cell repertoires in COVID-19. Clones were sequenced by immunoSEQ multiplex PCR, and TCRdb holds only the in-frame ones, with some missing. The sample holds fewer than 400,000 clones; approximately 87% are singletons and the top ten take roughly 9.4%. Sample: PBMCs or T cells enriched from blood (not recorded which). Source of these receptors: a woman between 45 and 60 years old who had recovered from COVID-19.

The chain links TRBV19 to TRBJ1-1, with 8 positions matching TRBD1. V lost 4 bases and J lost 5; bases outside the gene matches: 6. The CDR3 sequence is 14 residues long. Germline V gives CDR1 LNHDA, CDR2 SQIVND (reference sequence). The chain's CDR3 is CASSRTQGGTEAFF. As DNA, the CDR3 is TGTGCCAGTAGTAGGACACAGGGGGGAACTGAAGCTTTCTTT.

The chain uses TRBV7-2 and TRBJ1-5; D is unclear. This CDR3 is built from 12 residues. CDR1 is SGHTA, CDR2 FQGNSA, per germline. Trimming cost V 4 bases and J 7 bases, with 8 bases left between them. CDR3: CASSSNQQPQHF. For the CDR3, the DNA is TGTGCCAGCAGCTCCAATCAGCAGCCCCAGCATTTT.

The V and J genes are TRBV4-1 and TRBJ2-7, with TRBD1 matching 7 bases. Losses at the gene ends were 0 bases for V and 3 bases for J; bases not matched to a gene: 5. Germline CDR1 and CDR2: MGHRA and YSYEKL. The CDR3 is 15 residues long. As DNA, the CDR3 is TGCGCCAGCAGCCAAGAAGATAGGGGGCACTACGAGCAGTACTTC. Translated, it gives CASSQEDRGHYEQYF.

The CDR3 DNA reads as TGTGCCAGCAGACATACAGAGCCCGTCTATGGCTACACCTTC. Protein: CASRHTEPVYGYTF. The V call is TRBV7-2, the J call TRBJ1-2; no clear D. The germline V and J ends were trimmed by 6 bases and 4 bases, with 15 bases remaining between them. This CDR3 has 14 residues. CDR1 and CDR2 from the germline V gene are SGHTA and FQGNSA. Based on the CDR3 plus reference TRBV7-2 and TRBJ1-2, the full variable domain is GAGVSQSPSNKVTEKGKDVELRCDPISGHTALYWYRQSLGQGLEFLIYFQGNSAPDKSGLPSDRFSAERTGGSVSTLTIQRTQQEDSAVYLCASRHTEPVYGYTFGSGTRLTVV.

The chain links TRBV7-9 to TRBJ1-6; D unclear. V was clipped by 5 bases and J by 7 bases, with 18 bases between them. The germline CDR1 and CDR2 sequences are SEHNR and FQNEAQ (reference sequence). The CDR3 consists of 16 residues. In DNA form, the CDR3 reads TGTGCCAGCAGCAAACTGGACCCGGGGATGAATTCACCCCTCCACTTT. It translates to CASSKLDPGMNSPLHF.

Notes on this clone: Other nucleotide sequences from this sample produce the same CDR3. The genes are TRBV29-1 and TRBJ1-1, with TRBD1 as a possible D gene (5 bases). The CDR3 sequence is 11 residues long. V was clipped by 5 bases and J by 2 bases, with 6 bases between them. Per the germline V gene, CDR1 is SQVTM and CDR2 is ANQGSEA. CDR3 in DNA: TGCAGCGTTCAGGGTAACACTGAAGCTTTCTTT. Amino acid sequence: CSVQGNTEAFF.

The chain recombines TRBV7-2 with TRBJ2-1; 9 bases agree with TRBD2. The CDR3 loop spans 15 amino acids. The V gene's germline CDR1 is SGHTA and CDR2 FQGNSA. The V gene end was trimmed by 5 bases and the J gene end by 6 bases; junction bases not matched to a gene: 8. CDR3 amino acids: CASSPISGGGNEQFF. The CDR3 DNA reads TGTGCCAGCAGCCCAATTAGCGGGGGTGGCAATGAGCAGTTCTTC.

Notes on this clone: Other DNA sequences from this sample encode an identical CDR3 as well. CDR3 nucleotide sequence: TGCGCCAGCAGCTTCGACAGGGCTAACTATGGCTACACCTTC. The encoded protein is CASSFDRANYGYTF. V gene TRBV5-1 combines with J gene TRBJ1-2; 7 bases line up with TRBD1. V shed 2 bases, J shed 0 bases, and the junction held 1 base outside the gene matches. CDR1 is SGHRS, CDR2 YFSETQ, per germline. The CDR3 runs to 14 residues.

This chain links TRBV10-3 with TRBJ2-2; 7 bases match TRBD1. This CDR3 contains 16 residues. The ends lost 3 bases at V and 3 bases at J; junction bases unmatched: 7. In germline, CDR1 is ENHRY, CDR2 SYGVKD. In DNA form, the CDR3 reads TGTGCCATCAGTGATTTTGGAGACAGGGACACCGGGGAGCTGTTTTTT. It specifies CAISDFGDRDTGELFF.

The chain carries TRBV5-1 and TRBJ1-3; a possible D gene is TRBD1 (5 bases). Germline V lookup: CDR1 SGHRS, CDR2 YFSETQ. The germline V and J ends were trimmed by 0 bases and 0 bases, with 10 bases remaining between them. The CDR3 spans 16 residues. The CDR3 spells CASSLEAGSSGNTIYF. CDR3 nucleotides: TGCGCCAGCAGCTTGGAGGCAGGGTCCTCTGGAAACACCATATATTTT.

The genes are TRBV2 and TRBJ1-2; 9 nucleotides agree with TRBD1. This CDR3 contains 17 residues. Trimming cost V 0 bases and J 8 bases; bases outside gene matches: 13. Germline V CDR1 and CDR2: SNHLY, FYNNEI. CDR3 protein: CASSEAGGTGGFGGYTF. The CDR3 bases are TGTGCCAGCAGTGAAGCCGGGGGCACAGGGGGCTTTGGAGGCTACACCTTC.

This chain uses TRBV28 with TRBJ1-2, with TRBD1 identical over 7 bases. The trim removed 5 bases at V and 4 bases at J, leaving 4 bases unmatched. The germline V gene has CDR1 MDHEN and CDR2 SYDVKM. This CDR3 has 13 amino acids. CDR3 region: CASSPRDSYGYTF. CDR3 sequence (DNA): TGTGCCAGCAGTCCCCGGGACAGCTATGGCTACACCTTC.

The chain has TRBV30 and TRBJ1-1; D unresolved. The V end was cut by 0 bases, the J end by 5 bases, with 13 bases between. Per germline, CDR1 GTSNPN and CDR2 SVGIG (reference sequence). This CDR3 comprises 14 residues. The CDR3 DNA reads TGTGCCTGGAGTGTAGGAAACCGGAGGACTGAAGCTTTCTTT. It encodes CAWSVGNRRTEAFF.

The V call is TRBV21-1, the J call TRBJ1-3; the DNA was not compared with TRBD1, the D call given in the table. TRBV21-1 is a listed pseudogene. This CDR3 has 14 amino acids. The CDR3, as DNA: TGTGCCAGAACAGGGGGCTTCTTTGGAAACACCATATATTTT. This gives the protein CARTGGFFGNTIYF.

The rearrangement links TRBV28 to TRBJ1-5; 7 nucleotides align to TRBD1. CDR3 length: 16 residues. Germline V gene sequence: CDR1 MDHEN, CDR2 SYDVKM. V lost 5 bases, J lost 2 bases, and 9 bases stayed unmatched. The CDR3 here is CASSQVRGPRNQPQHF. The CDR3 DNA reads TGTGCCAGCAGTCAAGTAAGGGGGCCCCGCAATCAGCCCCAGCATTTT.

The chain has TRBV5-8 and TRBJ1-1, with D uncertain. This CDR3 has 13 residues. The V gene's germline CDR1 is SGHTS and CDR2 YDEGEE. V gave up 4 bases and J gave up 7 bases, with 14 bases separating them. CDR3 nucleotide sequence: TGTGCCAGCAGCCTGTTGGGAGGGTTTGAAGCTTTCTTT. Translation: CASSLLGGFEAFF.

This chain uses TRBV19 with TRBJ1-1; maybe TRBD1 (6 bases). Germline V lookup: CDR1 LNHDA, CDR2 SQIVND (reference sequence). This CDR3 is 13 amino acids long. V shed 7 bases and J shed 7 bases, with 16 bases lying between them. CDR3 sequence reads: CASTLLGAYEAFF. The CDR3 bases are TGTGCCAGTACCTTATTGGGGGCGTATGAAGCTTTCTTT. The complete variable domain, with remaining parts taken from reference TRBV19 and TRBJ1-1, reads DGGITQSPKYLFRKEGQNVTLSCEQNLNHDAMYWYRQDPGQGLRLIYYSQIVNDFQKGDIAEGYSVSREKKESFPLTVTSAQKNPTAFYLCASTLLGAYEAFFGQGTRLTVV.

This clone was observed a handful of times. CDR3 nucleotides: TGTGCCAGCAATCCGGGACAGAGTATATACGAGCAGTACTTC. Translating it yields CASNPGQSIYEQYF. This chain connects TRBV28 to TRBJ2-7, with 7 positions matching TRBD1. The ends lost 7 bases at V and 4 bases at J; junction bases unmatched: 10. This CDR3 is 14 amino acids long. Germline V gene data show CDR1 as MDHEN and CDR2 as SYDVKM.

The gene calls are TRBV19 and TRBJ1-1; D uncertain. V was cut by 5 bases and J by 0 bases, with 16 bases left in between. CDR3 length: 16 residues. The germline CDR1 and CDR2 sequences are LNHDA and SQIVND (reference sequence). For the CDR3, the DNA is TGTGCCAGTAGTCCGGTCAGAGGTTACATGAACACTGAAGCTTTCTTT. Residues: CASSPVRGYMNTEAFF.

The chain joins TRBV6-1 to TRBJ1-5; no firm D call. The CDR3 is made up of 13 amino acids. The V gene lost 7 bases and the J gene lost 4 bases, with 11 bases spanning the gap. Germline V gives CDR1 MNHNS, CDR2 SASEGT. The CDR3 loop is CASTQTLNQPQHF. The CDR3 DNA reads as TGTGCCAGCACCCAGACACTTAATCAGCCCCAGCATTTT.

The chain employs TRBV2 and TRBJ1-2, with 10 bases matching TRBD1. The V gene end was trimmed by 8 bases and the J gene end by 4 bases; junction bases not matched to a gene: 7. The CDR3 consists of 14 residues. CDR1 is SNHLY and CDR2 is FYNNEI in the germline V gene. CDR3 sequence: CASYETGGFYGYTF. The CDR3 DNA follows: TGTGCCAGCTATGAGACAGGGGGCTTCTATGGCTACACCTTC. The entire variable domain, with the rest obtained from reference TRBV2 and TRBJ1-2, is as follows: EPEVTQTPSHQVTQMGQEVILRCVPISNHLYFYWYRQILGQKVEFLVSFYNNEISEKSEIFDDQFSVERPDGSNFTLKIRSTKLEDSAMYFCASYETGGFYGYTFGSGTRLTVV.

This clone appeared a few times. V is TRBV18 and J is TRBJ1-1, with 7 bases matching TRBD1. The germline gives CDR1 KGHSH, CDR2 LQKENI. The CDR3 spans 15 residues. J lost 11 bases, V lost 3 bases, and 15 bases had no gene match. The CDR3 bases are TGTGCCAGCTCACCGACCGTCACACAGGGGAGTCGCGCTTTCTTT. Its translation is CASSPTVTQGSRAFF. Full variable domain (missing parts from reference TRBV18 and TRBJ1-1): NAGVMQNPRHLVRRRGQEARLRCSPMKGHSHVYWYRQLPEEGLKFMVYLQKENIIDESGMPKERFSAEFPKEGPSILRIQQVVRGDSAAYFCASSPTVTQGSRAFFGQGTRLTVV.

This CDR3 reads CASSVGAFARPPYEQYF. DNA of the CDR3: TGTGCCAGCAGCGTAGGAGCTTTTGCCCGTCCTCCCTACGAGCAGTACTTC. V gene TRBV9 combines with J gene TRBJ2-7; D call uncertain. V was shortened by 0 bases and J by 2 bases, with 18 bases between the two germline ends. CDR1 and CDR2 from the germline V gene are SGDLS and YYNGEE. The CDR3 loop spans 17 amino acids.

The rearrangement uses TRBV3-1 (or the pseudogene TRBV3-2) and TRBJ2-3; maybe TRBD1 (5 bases). The germline CDR1 and CDR2 sequences are LGHDT and YNNKEL (reference sequence). The CDR3 runs to 15 residues. V lost 1 base and J 4 bases, leaving 12 bases between the germline ends. CDR3 region: CASSQVVGAPDTQYF. The CDR3 DNA sequence: TGTGCCAGCAGCCAAGTCGTAGGGGCCCCAGATACGCAGTATTTT.

V and J are TRBV28 and TRBJ1-2, with a weak D call TRBD1 (5 bases). The length of the CDR3 is 13 residues. Germline V gene lookup returns CDR1 MDHEN and CDR2 SYDVKM. V lost 5 bases to trimming and J lost 7 bases, with 14 bases between them. The chain's CDR3 is CASSPLPDSGYTF. CDR3 coding DNA: TGTGCCAGCAGTCCGCTTCCCGACAGTGGCTACACCTTC.